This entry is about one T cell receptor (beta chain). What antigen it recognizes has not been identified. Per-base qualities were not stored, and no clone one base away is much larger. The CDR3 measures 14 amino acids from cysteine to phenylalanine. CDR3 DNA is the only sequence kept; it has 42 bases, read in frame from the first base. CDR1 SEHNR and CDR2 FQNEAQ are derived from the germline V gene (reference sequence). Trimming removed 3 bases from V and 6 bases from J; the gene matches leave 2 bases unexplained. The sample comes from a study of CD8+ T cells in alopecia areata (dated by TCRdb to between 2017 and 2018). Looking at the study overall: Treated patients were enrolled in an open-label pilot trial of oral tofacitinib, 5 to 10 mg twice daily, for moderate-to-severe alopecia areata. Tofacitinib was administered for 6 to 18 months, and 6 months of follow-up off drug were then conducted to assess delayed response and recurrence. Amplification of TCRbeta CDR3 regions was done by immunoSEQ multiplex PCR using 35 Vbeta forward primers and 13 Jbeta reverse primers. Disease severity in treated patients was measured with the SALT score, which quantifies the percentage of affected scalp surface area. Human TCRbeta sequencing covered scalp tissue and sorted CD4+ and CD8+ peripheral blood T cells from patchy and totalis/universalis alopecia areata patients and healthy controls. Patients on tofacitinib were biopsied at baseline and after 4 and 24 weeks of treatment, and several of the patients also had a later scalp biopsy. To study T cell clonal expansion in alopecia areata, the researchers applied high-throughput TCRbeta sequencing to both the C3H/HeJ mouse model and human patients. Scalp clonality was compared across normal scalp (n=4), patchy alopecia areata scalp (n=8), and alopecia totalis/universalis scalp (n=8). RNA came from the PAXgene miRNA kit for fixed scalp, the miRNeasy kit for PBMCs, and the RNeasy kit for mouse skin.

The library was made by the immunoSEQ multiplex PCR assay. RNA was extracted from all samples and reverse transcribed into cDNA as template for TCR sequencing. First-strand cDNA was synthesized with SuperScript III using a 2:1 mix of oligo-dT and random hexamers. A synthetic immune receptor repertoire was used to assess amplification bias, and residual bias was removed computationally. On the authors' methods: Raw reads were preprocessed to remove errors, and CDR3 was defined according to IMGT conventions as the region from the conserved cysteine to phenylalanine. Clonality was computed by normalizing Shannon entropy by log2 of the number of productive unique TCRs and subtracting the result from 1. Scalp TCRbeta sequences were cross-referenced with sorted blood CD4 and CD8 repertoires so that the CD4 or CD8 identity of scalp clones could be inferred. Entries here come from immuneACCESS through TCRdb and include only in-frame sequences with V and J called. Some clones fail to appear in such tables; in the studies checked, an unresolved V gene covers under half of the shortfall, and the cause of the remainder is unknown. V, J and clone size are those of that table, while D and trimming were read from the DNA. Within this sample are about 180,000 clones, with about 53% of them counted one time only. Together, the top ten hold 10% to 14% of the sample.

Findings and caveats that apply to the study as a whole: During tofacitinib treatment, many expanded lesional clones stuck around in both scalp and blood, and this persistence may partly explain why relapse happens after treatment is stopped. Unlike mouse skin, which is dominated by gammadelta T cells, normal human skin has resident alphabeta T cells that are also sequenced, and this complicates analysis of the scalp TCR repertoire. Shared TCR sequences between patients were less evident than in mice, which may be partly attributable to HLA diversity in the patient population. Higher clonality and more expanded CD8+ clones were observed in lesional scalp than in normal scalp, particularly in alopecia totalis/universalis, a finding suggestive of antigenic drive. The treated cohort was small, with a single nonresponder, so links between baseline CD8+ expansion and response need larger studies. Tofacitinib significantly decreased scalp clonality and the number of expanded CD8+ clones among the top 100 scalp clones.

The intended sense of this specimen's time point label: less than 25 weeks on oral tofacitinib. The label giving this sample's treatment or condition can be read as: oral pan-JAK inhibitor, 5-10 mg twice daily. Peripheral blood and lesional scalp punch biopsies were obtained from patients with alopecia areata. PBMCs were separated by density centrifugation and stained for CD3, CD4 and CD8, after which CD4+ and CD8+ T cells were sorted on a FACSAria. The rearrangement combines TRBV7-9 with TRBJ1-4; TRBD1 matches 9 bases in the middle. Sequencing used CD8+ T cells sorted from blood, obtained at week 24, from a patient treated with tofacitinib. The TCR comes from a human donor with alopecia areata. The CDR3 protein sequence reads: CASSFGQGYEKLFF. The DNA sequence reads TGTGCCAGCAGCTTCGGACAGGGGTATGAAAAACTGTTTTTT. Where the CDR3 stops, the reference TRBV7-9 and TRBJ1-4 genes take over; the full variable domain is DTGVSQNPRHKITKRGQNVTFRCDPISEHNRLYWYRQTLGQGPEFLTYFQNEAQLEKSRLLSDRFSAERPKGSFSTLEIQRTEQGDSAMYLCASSFGQGYEKLFFGSGTQLSVL.